The text below deals with one TCR beta chain. As yet, its antigen is unknown. The use of a sample-barcoded 5' primer and a J-beta primer mix characterized a second PCR of roughly 6 to 11 cycles. One entry per CDR3 protein, called by TCRdb with MiXCR from the 5' RACE reads. Among around 1,000,000 distinct CDR3 sequences, roughly a quarter were seen once, and the ten largest hold around 0.75%. The data are from a study of blood T cells in healthy people across ages. Germline CDR1 is SGHAT and CDR2 is FQNNGV. CDR3 length: 18 residues. V was shortened by 1 base and J by 3 bases, with 22 bases between the two germline ends. Study conclusions and caveats: Diversity of TCR beta per million T cells declined in a roughly linear way with age.

These data also featured in a second study, about T cells of mothers and their children.

Sequenced input: blood. The TCR originated in a girl aged 2-10 years in good health. The chain carries TRBV11-2 and TRBJ2-7, with a possible D match to TRBD2 (6 bases). The CDR3 bases are TGTGCCAGCAGCTTAGGACCTCAGGGACTCCTCGGTAGCTACGAGCAGTACTTC. Translated, it gives CASSLGPQGLLGSYEQYF.